This entry lists 18 T cell receptor beta chains sequenced from one sample in a study of blood T cell repertoires in COVID-19. Sequencing used immunoSEQ multiplex PCR; TCRdb keeps in-frame clones, though not all of them. The sample lists 88,000 or so clones; roughly 80% were seen once. Material for sequencing was peripheral blood. These receptors were obtained from a man aged 55 to 69 with acute or convalescent COVID-19.

The rearrangement joins TRBV10-3 to TRBJ2-7, with 8 bases that match TRBD1. The CDR3 spans 13 residues. The V and J ends lost 7 bases and 3 bases, in that order; junction bases with no gene match: 5. Germline V CDR1 and CDR2: ENHRY, SYGVKD. DNA for the CDR3: TGTGCCATCAAGCCAGGGGGCAACTACGAGCAGTACTTC. Its protein is CAIKPGGNYEQYF.

V is TRBV19 and J is TRBJ2-7, with TRBD1 as a possible D gene (5 bases). This CDR3 contains 17 residues. Germline lookup yields CDR1 LNHDA and CDR2 SQIVND (reference sequence). Trimming took off 1 base at V and 3 bases at J, with 19 bases between the two ends. The CDR3 region is CASSIVGAAATSYEQYF. DNA of the CDR3: TGTGCCAGTAGTATAGTTGGGGCGGCGGCGACCAGCTACGAGCAGTACTTC.

The chain recombines TRBV5-1 with TRBJ1-1; D is unresolved. Trimming removed 3 bases from V and 6 bases from J, with 9 bases in between. The CDR3 totals 12 residues. Germline V lookup: CDR1 SGHRS, CDR2 YFSETQ. The chain's CDR3 is CASSSGAPEAFF. DNA for the CDR3: TGCGCCAGCAGCTCCGGAGCCCCTGAAGCTTTCTTT.

The chain couples TRBV9 to TRBJ1-2; D uncertain. Trimming left V 4 bases short and J 6 bases short, with 13 bases between. From germline, CDR1 is SGDLS and CDR2 YYNGEE. There are 13 residues in the CDR3. DNA for the CDR3: TGTGCCAGCAGCCCCCGACTACTAGATGGCTACACCTTC. It codes for CASSPRLLDGYTF.

This clone was observed a handful of times. V gene TRBV18 combines with J gene TRBJ1-1; D gene ambiguous. The CDR3 spans 12 residues. Germline V gene data show CDR1 as KGHSH and CDR2 as LQKENI. V was shortened by 5 bases and J by 1 base, with 5 bases between the two germline ends. DNA of the CDR3: TGTGCCAGCTCAGTCCAGAACACTGAAGCTTTCTTT. Translated: CASSVQNTEAFF.

V is TRBV5-1 and J is TRBJ1-6, with D uncertain. V was pared by 0 bases and J by 3 bases, with 7 bases between. CDR1 and CDR2 (germline): SGHRS, YFSETQ. The CDR3 runs 15 residues. In DNA, the CDR3 is TGCGCCAGCAGCTTGGACACCAGCTATAATTCACCCCTCCACTTT. Its protein product is CASSLDTSYNSPLHF.

V and J are TRBV19 and TRBJ1-2; the D gene is possibly TRBD1 (6 bases). V gave up 2 bases and J gave up 8 bases, with 18 bases separating them. CDR1 is LNHDA, CDR2 SQIVND, per germline (reference sequence). There are 15 residues in the CDR3. The CDR3 sequence is CASSITPDSVGGYTF. Here the CDR3 DNA reads TGTGCCAGTAGTATAACCCCGGACAGTGTAGGAGGCTACACCTTC.

This chain joins TRBV3-1 (or the pseudogene TRBV3-2) and TRBJ1-4; D gene unclear. The V and J ends lost 1 base and 6 bases respectively, with 12 bases between them. The CDR3 has 15 residues. Germline-derived CDR1 and CDR2 are LGHDT and YNNKEL (reference sequence). The DNA of the CDR3 is TGTGCCAGCAGCCAAGTGGCTGGGAGCGATGAAAAACTGTTTTTT. Translated, it gives CASSQVAGSDEKLFF.

CDR3 region: CASSPQGQRGYTF. The CDR3, as DNA: TGTGCCAGCAGCCCACAGGGACAGCGCGGCTACACCTTC. The V gene is TRBV7-2, the J gene TRBJ1-2, with TRBD1 identical over 7 bases. J was trimmed by 8 bases and V by 5 bases; bases with no gene match: 8. CDR1 is SGHTA and CDR2 is FQGNSA in the germline V gene. This CDR3 comprises 13 residues.

The chain employs TRBV6-2 or TRBV6-3 and TRBJ2-5, with TRBD1 identical over 8 bases. The CDR3 is 13 amino acids. In germline, CDR1 is MNHEY, CDR2 SVGEGT. The junction had 4 bases not matched to a gene; V was cut back by 5 bases and J by 5 bases. CDR3 region: CASSVQGVETQYF. CDR3 nucleotides: TGTGCCAGCAGTGTACAGGGGGTGGAGACCCAGTACTTC.

The V and J genes are TRBV7-2 and TRBJ1-6, with unresolved D. Germline CDR1 and CDR2: SGHTA and FQGNSA. V lost 4 bases to trimming and J lost 8 bases, with 6 bases between them. The CDR3 is made up of 12 amino acids. The CDR3 spells CASSSTYSPLHF. The CDR3, as DNA: TGTGCCAGCAGCTCAACTTATTCACCCCTCCACTTT.

This rearrangement joins TRBV9 to TRBJ2-3; D call uncertain. Trimming took 0 bases from V and 5 from J, leaving 7 bases between them. Germline CDR1 and CDR2: SGDLS and YYNGEE. The CDR3 sequence is 13 residues long. CDR3 region: CASSVDPRDTQYF. The CDR3 nucleotides are TGTGCCAGCAGCGTAGACCCGAGAGATACGCAGTATTTT.

The J gene is TRBJ1-2, the V gene TRBV12-3 or TRBV12-4, with D perhaps matching TRBD1 (6 bases). There are 12 residues in the CDR3. Between the trimmed V and J ends, which lost 3 bases and 6 bases, there was a span of 8 bases. The CDR3 nucleotides are TGTGCCAGCAGTTTTGCAGGGGATGGCTACACCTTC. Protein sequence: CASSFAGDGYTF.

The chain uses TRBV28 and TRBJ2-2; tentative D call: TRBD1 (6 bases). Germline-derived CDR1 and CDR2 are MDHEN and SYDVKM. V lost 6 bases, J lost 4 bases, and 12 bases lay in between. This CDR3 contains 14 residues. CDR3 protein: CASRRTASTGELFF. The CDR3 DNA follows: TGTGCCAGCAGAAGGACAGCGAGCACCGGGGAGCTGTTTTTT.

CDR3 in DNA: TGCGCCAGCAGTCTTAGCGACTACGAGCAGTACTTC. Translated: CASSLSDYEQYF. J is TRBJ2-7 and V is TRBV5-1; TRBD2 might be the D (5 bases). Trimming took off 5 bases at V and 3 bases at J, with 9 bases between the two ends. CDR1 SGHRS and CDR2 YFSETQ come from the germline V gene. The CDR3 covers 12 residues.

Worth noting for this clone: This sample also contains other DNA sequences that code for the same CDR3. V usage is TRBV18 and J usage is TRBJ2-7, with D perhaps TRBD1 (6 bases). The CDR3 is 13 amino acids. The germline CDR1 and CDR2 sequences are KGHSH and LQKENI. V lost 3 bases to trimming and J lost 7 bases, with 13 bases between them. CDR3 region: CASSPPGVGEQYF. CDR3 bases: TGTGCCAGCTCACCCCCAGGGGTAGGGGAGCAGTACTTC.

The chain combines TRBV7-8 with TRBJ1-4; 7 bases fit TRBD1. The CDR3 has 16 amino acids. Germline V gene data show CDR1 as SGHVS and CDR2 as FQNEAQ. Trimming removed 5 bases from V and 0 bases from J; junction bases left unmatched: 6. This CDR3 is CASSKGTAATNEKLFF. CDR3 coding DNA: TGTGCCAGCAGCAAAGGGACAGCAGCAACTAATGAAAAACTGTTTTTT.

This clone was detected once. The chain joins TRBV19 to TRBJ2-5; TRBD1 agrees at 11 bases. This CDR3 is 16 amino acids long. V gave up 6 bases and J gave up 3 bases; unmatched junction bases: 9. Germline V gene sequence: CDR1 LNHDA, CDR2 SQIVND (reference sequence). The CDR3 DNA follows: TGTGCCAGTAGCCGTGGACAGGGGGCCGCGGAAGAGACCCAGTACTTC. It yields the protein CASSRGQGAAEETQYF.